The 10 T cell receptor beta chains below come from one sample, sequenced in a study of blood T cell repertoires in COVID-19. Here immunoSEQ multiplex PCR was the method, and the copy in TCRdb shows in-frame clones only, minus some. The sample holds hundreds of thousands of clones, about 90% seen once. The sequenced sample was peripheral blood. These receptors were obtained from a man aged 18 to 30 with COVID-19, enrolled during active disease.

The J gene is TRBJ1-2, the V gene TRBV4-2; TRBD1 matches at 8 bases. CDR1 is LGHNA, CDR2 YNFKEQ, per germline. The V gene end was trimmed by 4 bases and the J gene end by 8 bases; junction bases not matched to a gene: 6. The CDR3 extends over 13 amino acids. The CDR3 here is CASSPNRGNGYTF. CDR3 sequence (DNA): TGTGCCAGCAGCCCGAACAGGGGGAACGGCTACACCTTC.

CDR3 loop: CASSSKETQYF. The CDR3 bases are TGTGCCAGCAGTTCAAAAGAGACCCAGTACTTC. The rearrangement joins TRBV12-3 or TRBV12-4 to TRBJ2-5; no reliable D call. The V gene lost 4 bases and the J gene lost 3 bases, with 3 bases spanning the gap. The CDR3 runs to 11 residues.

In DNA, the CDR3 is TGTGCCAGCAGCCGGGACAGTTTCCTCGCAACCCAGTACTTC. It specifies CASSRDSFLATQYF. The chain links TRBV3-1 (or the pseudogene TRBV3-2) to TRBJ2-5; 7 nucleotides line up with TRBD1. The germline CDR1 and CDR2 sequences are LGHDT and YNNKEL (reference sequence). With 4 bases clipped from V and 8 bases from J, the junction kept 10 bases outside the gene matches. This CDR3 region has 14 residues.

The V call is TRBV9, the J call TRBJ1-4, with D maybe TRBD1 (6 bases). The V and J ends lost 3 bases and 7 bases respectively, with 13 bases between them. Germline assignment: CDR1 SGDLS and CDR2 YYNGEE. The CDR3 totals 14 residues. CDR3 sequence reads: CASSASGTSEKLFF. CDR3 sequence (DNA): TGTGCCAGCAGCGCCTCCGGGACAAGTGAAAAACTGTTTTTT.

This sequence joins TRBV19 and TRBJ1-1; possible D gene TRBD1, 5 bases. The V gene lost 6 bases and the J gene lost 3 bases, with 8 bases spanning the gap. The CDR3 totals 12 residues. Germline CDR1 is LNHDA and CDR2 is SQIVND (reference sequence). CDR3 sequence: CASRDRDTEAFF. The CDR3 nucleotides read TGTGCCAGTAGAGACAGAGACACTGAAGCTTTCTTT.

A single count supports this clone. The rearrangement uses TRBV13 and TRBJ1-6, with D maybe TRBD1 (6 bases). The CDR3 loop spans 14 amino acids. Germline CDR1 reads PRHDT; CDR2 reads FYEKMQ (reference sequence). V was cut by 0 bases and J by 6 bases, with 6 bases left in between. CDR3 nucleotide sequence: TGTGCCAGCAGCTTAGGGGGGGCTAATTCACCCCTCCACTTT. It specifies CASSLGGANSPLHF.

The chain recombines TRBV2 with TRBJ1-2; 7 nucleotides match TRBD1. Looked up from germline, CDR1 is SNHLY and CDR2 is FYNNEI. The CDR3 is made up of 15 amino acids. Unmatched junction bases numbered 14, after V lost 5 bases and J lost 8 bases. Written as DNA, the CDR3 is TGTGCCAGCAGTCCGATGGGGACAGAGTCAGGAGGCTACACCTTC. Amino acid sequence: CASSPMGTESGGYTF.

The chain couples TRBV4-1 to TRBJ2-3; possibly TRBD1 for D (6 bases). The germline V gene encodes CDR1 MGHRA and CDR2 YSYEKL. V dropped 3 bases and J dropped 0 bases, with 13 bases sitting between them. The CDR3 runs to 16 residues. The DNA of the CDR3 is TGCGCCAGCAGCCACCCCGGACAGCCAAGCACAGATACGCAGTATTTT. Amino acids: CASSHPGQPSTDTQYF.

CDR3 DNA: TGTGCCAGCAGCTTGTCGGGGAATGAGCAGTTCTTC. This encodes CASSLSGNEQFF. V and J are TRBV5-4 and TRBJ2-1; tentatively, D is TRBD2 (5 bases). Trimming shortened V by 1 base and J by 7 bases, and 6 bases separated the two germline ends. Germline V gene sequence: CDR1 SGHNT, CDR2 YYREEE (reference sequence). The CDR3 is 12 residues long.

The V call is TRBV4-1, the J call TRBJ2-3, with 9 bases aligning to TRBD2. CDR1 is MGHRA, CDR2 YSYEKL, per germline. V was clipped by 0 bases and J by 2 bases; unmatched bases: 15. The CDR3 has 20 residues. DNA for the CDR3: TGCGCCAGCAGCCAAGATCCGATATTTGCGGGGACTAGCACCACAGATACGCAGTATTTT. Translating gives CASSQDPIFAGTSTTDTQYF.